This T cell receptor (beta chain) was sequenced in a study of T cell responses to AZD1222 COVID-19 vaccine. Generated by immunoSEQ multiplex PCR, the TCRdb table keeps only in-frame clones and is missing some. Seen here are around 180,000 clones, around 88% observed once, and the top ten hold 6% to 8.5%. Points from the study as a whole: After the peak T cell response, and only then, were repertoires sampled.

As for this clone: Its antigen remains unidentified.

The starting material was peripheral blood, obtained on day 0 of AZD1222 vaccination. This receptor was taken from an adult in good health.

The CDR3 nucleotides are TGTGCCAGCAGCTTGGGCAAGGCTCGCCGGACAGATACGCAGTATTTT. Amino acid sequence: CASSLGKARRTDTQYF. V and J are TRBV5-6 and TRBJ2-3; D unresolved. Trimming shortened V by 0 bases and J by 3 bases, and 14 bases separated the two germline ends. This CDR3 contains 16 residues. Germline loops: CDR1 SGHDT, CDR2 YYEEEE.